This T cell receptor (beta chain) was sequenced during a study of OX40 agonist ivuxolimab in advanced cancers. On this clone itself: Its target is not known.

V was clipped by 0 bases and J by 2 bases; unmatched bases: 5. Germline values: CDR1 SGDLS, CDR2 YYNGEE. This CDR3 is 16 amino acids long. Broader study findings: Expanded clones tended on average to be more numerous among CD8+ T cells than CD4+. Patients who responded partially at 0.1-3.0 mg/kg showed clonal expansion ranking among the lowest.

Measured with immunoSEQ multiplex PCR; TCRdb has only the in-frame clones, and not every one. The profile shows more than 60,000 clones, around 87% of them singletons. The chain couples TRBV9 to TRBJ2-3, with 8 bases lining up with TRBD2. The receptor was isolated from an adult with an advanced solid tumor such as melanoma, head and neck, liver or kidney cancer. Sample: CD4+ or CD8+ T cells sorted from blood, taken in a trial of the OX40 agonist ivuxolimab. CDR3 in amino acids: CASSVGGSGNTDTQYF. In DNA form, the CDR3 reads TGTGCCAGCAGCGTAGGGGGTAGCGGGAACACAGATACGCAGTATTTT.